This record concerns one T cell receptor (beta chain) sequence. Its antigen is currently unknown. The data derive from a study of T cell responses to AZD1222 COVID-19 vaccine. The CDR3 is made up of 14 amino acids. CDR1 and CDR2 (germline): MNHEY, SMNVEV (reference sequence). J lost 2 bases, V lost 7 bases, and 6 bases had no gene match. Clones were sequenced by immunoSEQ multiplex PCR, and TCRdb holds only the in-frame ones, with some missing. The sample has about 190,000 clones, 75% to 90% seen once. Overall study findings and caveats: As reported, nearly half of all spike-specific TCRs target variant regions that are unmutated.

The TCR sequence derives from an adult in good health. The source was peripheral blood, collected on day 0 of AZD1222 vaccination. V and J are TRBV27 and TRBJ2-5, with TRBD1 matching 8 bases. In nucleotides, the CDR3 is TGTGCCAGCAAATGGGACAGGAGGCAAGAGACCCAGTACTTC. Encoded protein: CASKWDRRQETQYF.